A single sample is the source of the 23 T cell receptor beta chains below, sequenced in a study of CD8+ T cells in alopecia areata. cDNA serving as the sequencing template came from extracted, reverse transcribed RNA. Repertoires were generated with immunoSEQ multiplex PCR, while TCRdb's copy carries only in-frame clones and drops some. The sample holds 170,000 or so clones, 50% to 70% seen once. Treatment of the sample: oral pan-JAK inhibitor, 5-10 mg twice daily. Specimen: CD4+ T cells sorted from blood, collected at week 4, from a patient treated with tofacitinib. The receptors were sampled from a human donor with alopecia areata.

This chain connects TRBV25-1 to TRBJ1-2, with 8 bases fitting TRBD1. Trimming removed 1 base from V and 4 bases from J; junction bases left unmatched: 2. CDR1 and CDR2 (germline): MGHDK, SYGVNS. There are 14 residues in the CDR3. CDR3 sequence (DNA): TGTGCCAGCAGTGAATCAGGGGGCAGCTATGGCTACACCTTC. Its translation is CASSESGGSYGYTF.

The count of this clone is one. The DNA for the CDR3 is TGTGCCAGCGGGGGAGGGTTCCAGGATTCACCCCTCCACTTT. It codes for CASGGGFQDSPLHF. This chain links TRBV25-1 with TRBJ1-6; D is perhaps TRBD1 (5 bases). This CDR3 has 14 amino acids. Per the germline V gene, CDR1 is MGHDK and CDR2 is SYGVNS. V gave up 8 bases and J gave up 8 bases, with 16 bases separating them.

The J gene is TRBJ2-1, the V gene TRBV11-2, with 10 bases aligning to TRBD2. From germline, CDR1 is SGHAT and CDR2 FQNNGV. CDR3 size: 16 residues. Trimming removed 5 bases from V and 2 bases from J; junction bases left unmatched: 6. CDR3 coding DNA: TGTGCCAGCAGCACCAGCGGGGGGGTAACCTACAATGAGCAGTTCTTC. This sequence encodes CASSTSGGVTYNEQFF.

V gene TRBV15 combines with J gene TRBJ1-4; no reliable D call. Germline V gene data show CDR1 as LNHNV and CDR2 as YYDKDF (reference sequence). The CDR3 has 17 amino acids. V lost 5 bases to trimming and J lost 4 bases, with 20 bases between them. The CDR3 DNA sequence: TGTGCCACCAGCCCACCCCGTCGCGGTGGCAGTAATGAAAAACTGTTTTTT. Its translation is CATSPPRRGGSNEKLFF.

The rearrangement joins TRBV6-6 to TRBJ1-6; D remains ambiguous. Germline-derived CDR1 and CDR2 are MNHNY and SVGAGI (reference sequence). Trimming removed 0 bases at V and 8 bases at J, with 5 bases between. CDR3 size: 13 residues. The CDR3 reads CASSYSMDSPLHF. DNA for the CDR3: TGTGCCAGCAGTTACTCGATGGATTCACCCCTCCACTTT.

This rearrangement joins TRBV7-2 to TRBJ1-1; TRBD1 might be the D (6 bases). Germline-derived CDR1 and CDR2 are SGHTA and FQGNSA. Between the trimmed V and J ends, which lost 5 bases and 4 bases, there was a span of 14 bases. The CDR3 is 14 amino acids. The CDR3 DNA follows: TGTGCCAGCAGCCAAGTAGGGGGGCGCACTGAAGCTTTCTTT. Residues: CASSQVGGRTEAFF. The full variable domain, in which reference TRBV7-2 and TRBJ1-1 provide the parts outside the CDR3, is GAGVSQSPSNKVTEKGKDVELRCDPISGHTALYWYRQSLGQGLEFLIYFQGNSAPDKSGLPSDRFSAERTGGSVSTLTIQRTQQEDSAVYLCASSQVGGRTEAFFGQGTRLTVV.

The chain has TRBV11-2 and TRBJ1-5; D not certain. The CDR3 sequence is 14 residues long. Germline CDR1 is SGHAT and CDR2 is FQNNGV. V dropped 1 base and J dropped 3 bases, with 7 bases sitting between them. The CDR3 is CASSLGRLNQPQHF. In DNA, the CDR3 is TGTGCCAGCAGCTTAGGCAGACTCAATCAGCCCCAGCATTTT.

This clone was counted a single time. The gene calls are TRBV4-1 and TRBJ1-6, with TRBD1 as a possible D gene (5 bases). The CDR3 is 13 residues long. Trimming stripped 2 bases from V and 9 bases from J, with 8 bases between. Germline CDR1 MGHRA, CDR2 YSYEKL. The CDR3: CASSQRGVSPLHF. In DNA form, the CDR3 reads TGCGCCAGCAGCCAAAGGGGTGTTTCACCCCTCCACTTT.

DNA for the CDR3: TGCAGCGGGAGAAACAGGGGGCTCACAGATACGCAGTATTTT. It codes for CSGRNRGLTDTQYF. This chain connects TRBV29-1 to TRBJ2-3, with 9 bases that match TRBD1. Germline CDR1 is SQVTM and CDR2 is ANQGSEA. The CDR3 contains 14 residues. Trimming removed 7 bases from V and 2 bases from J; junction bases left unmatched: 7.

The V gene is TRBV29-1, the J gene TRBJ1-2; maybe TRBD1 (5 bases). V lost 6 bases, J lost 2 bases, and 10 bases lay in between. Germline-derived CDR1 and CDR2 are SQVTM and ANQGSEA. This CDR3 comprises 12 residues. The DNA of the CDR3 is TGCAGCGTCGCCGGGACCAACTATGGCTACACCTTC. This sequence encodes CSVAGTNYGYTF.

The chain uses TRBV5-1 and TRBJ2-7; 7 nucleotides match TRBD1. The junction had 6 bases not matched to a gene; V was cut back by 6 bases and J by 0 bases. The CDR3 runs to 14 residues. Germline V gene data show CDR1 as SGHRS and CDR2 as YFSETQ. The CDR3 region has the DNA TGCGCCAGCAACCCGACAGGGACCTCCTACGAGCAGTACTTC. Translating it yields CASNPTGTSYEQYF.

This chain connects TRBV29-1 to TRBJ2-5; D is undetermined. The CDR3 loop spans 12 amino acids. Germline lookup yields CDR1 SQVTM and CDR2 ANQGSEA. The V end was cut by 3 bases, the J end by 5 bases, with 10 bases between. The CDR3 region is CSVEASWETQYF. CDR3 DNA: TGCAGCGTTGAGGCGTCTTGGGAGACCCAGTACTTC.

The CDR3, as DNA: TGCGCCAGCAGCTCAGGACTAGCGGGGGAGCAGTACTTC. Translated: CASSSGLAGEQYF. The rearrangement uses TRBV4-3 and TRBJ2-7; 12 positions agree with TRBD2. Germline V gene sequence: CDR1 LGHNA, CDR2 YSLEER. Trimming took 5 bases from V and 7 from J; bases not matched to a gene: 3. This CDR3 is built from 13 residues.

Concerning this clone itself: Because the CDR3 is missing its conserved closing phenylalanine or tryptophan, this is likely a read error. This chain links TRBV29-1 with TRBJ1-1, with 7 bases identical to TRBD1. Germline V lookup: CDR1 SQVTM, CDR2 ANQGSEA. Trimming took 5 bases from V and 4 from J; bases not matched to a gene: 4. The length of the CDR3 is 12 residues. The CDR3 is CSVRRTGTEAFL. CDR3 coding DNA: TGCAGCGTTCGGCGGACAGGCACTGAAGCTTTCCTT.

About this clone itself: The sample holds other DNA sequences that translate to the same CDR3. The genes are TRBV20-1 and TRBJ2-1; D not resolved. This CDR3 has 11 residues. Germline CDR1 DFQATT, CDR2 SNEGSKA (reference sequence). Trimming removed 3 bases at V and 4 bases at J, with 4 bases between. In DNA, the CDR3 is TGCAGTGCTAGCTCTTACAATGAGCAGTTCTTC. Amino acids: CSASSYNEQFF.

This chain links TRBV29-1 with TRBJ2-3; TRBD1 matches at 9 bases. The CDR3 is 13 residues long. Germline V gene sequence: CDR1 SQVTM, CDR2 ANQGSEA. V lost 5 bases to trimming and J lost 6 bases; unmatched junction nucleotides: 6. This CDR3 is CSVRTGGWDTQYF. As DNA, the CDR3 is TGCAGCGTTCGCACAGGGGGCTGGGATACGCAGTATTTT.

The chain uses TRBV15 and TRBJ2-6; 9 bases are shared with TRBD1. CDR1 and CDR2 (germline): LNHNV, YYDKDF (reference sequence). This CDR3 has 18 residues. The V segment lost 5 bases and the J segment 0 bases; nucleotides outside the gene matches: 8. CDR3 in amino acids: CATSEGTGWGSGANVLTF. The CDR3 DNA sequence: TGTGCCACCAGCGAAGGGACAGGGTGGGGCTCTGGGGCCAACGTCCTGACTTTC.

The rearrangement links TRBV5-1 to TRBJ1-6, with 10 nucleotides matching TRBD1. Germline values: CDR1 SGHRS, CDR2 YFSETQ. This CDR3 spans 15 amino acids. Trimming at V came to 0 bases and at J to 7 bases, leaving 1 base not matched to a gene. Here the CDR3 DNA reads TGCGCCAGCAGCTTGGGGGGACAGGGGAATTCACCCCTCCACTTT. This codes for CASSLGGQGNSPLHF.

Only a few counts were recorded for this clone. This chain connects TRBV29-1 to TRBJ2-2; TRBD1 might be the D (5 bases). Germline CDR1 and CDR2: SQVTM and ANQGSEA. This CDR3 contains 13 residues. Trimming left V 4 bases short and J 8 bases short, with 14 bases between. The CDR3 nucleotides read TGCAGCGTTGTAGCAGGGTCCTTAGGGGAGCTGTTTTTT. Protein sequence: CSVVAGSLGELFF.

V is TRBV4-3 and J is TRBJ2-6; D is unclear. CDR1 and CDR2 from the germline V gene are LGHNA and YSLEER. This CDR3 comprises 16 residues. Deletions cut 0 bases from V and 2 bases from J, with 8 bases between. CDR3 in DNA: TGCGCCAGCAGCCAAGATTCTTTTACTGGGGCCAACGTCCTGACTTTC. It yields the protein CASSQDSFTGANVLTF.

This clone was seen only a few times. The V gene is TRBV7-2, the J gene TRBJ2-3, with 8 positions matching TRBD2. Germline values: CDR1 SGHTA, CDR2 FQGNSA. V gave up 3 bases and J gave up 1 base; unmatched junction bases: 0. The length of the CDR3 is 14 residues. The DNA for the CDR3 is TGTGCCAGCAGCTTTAGCGGGGGCACAGATACGCAGTATTTT. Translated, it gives CASSFSGGTDTQYF.

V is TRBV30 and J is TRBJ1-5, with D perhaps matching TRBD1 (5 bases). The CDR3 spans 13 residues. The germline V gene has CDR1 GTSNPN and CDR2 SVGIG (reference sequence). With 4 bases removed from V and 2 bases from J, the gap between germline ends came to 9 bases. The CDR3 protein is CAWNEGGNQPQHF. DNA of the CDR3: TGTGCCTGGAATGAAGGGGGCAATCAGCCCCAGCATTTT.

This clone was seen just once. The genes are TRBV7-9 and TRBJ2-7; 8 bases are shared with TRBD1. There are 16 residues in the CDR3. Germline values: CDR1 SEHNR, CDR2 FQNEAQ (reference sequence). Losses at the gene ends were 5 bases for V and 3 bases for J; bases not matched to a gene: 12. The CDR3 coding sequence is TGTGCCAGCAGCAGCCGACAGGGGTTCCCAAACTACGAGCAGTACTTC. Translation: CASSSRQGFPNYEQYF.